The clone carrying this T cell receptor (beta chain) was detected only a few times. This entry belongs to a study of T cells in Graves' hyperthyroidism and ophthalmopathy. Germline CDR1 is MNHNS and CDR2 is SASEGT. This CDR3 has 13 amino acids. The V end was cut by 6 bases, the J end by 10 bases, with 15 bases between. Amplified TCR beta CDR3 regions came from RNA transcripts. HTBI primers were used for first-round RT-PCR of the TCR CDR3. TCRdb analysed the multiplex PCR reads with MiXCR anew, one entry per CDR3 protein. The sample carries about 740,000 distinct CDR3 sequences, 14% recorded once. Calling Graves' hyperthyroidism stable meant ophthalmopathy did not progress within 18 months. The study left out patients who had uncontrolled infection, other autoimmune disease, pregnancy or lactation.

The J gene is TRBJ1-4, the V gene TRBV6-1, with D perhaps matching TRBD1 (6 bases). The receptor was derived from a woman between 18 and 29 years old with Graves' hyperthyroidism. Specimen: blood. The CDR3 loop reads CASSTGLDGKLFF. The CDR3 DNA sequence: TGTGCCAGCAGCACAGGGTTGGATGGAAAACTGTTTTTT.